These T cell receptor beta chains were read from a single sample in a study of human T cells and chemical hapten exposure. TCRdb called the RACE reads again in MiXCR, with one record for every CDR3 protein. The repertoire holds a few hundred thousand distinct CDR3 sequences, with about 6.3% as singletons. Sequencing was performed on whole blood, taken in connection with sensitization to the hapten diphenylcyclopropenone (DPC). Receptors were obtained from a woman between 18 and 29 years old with alopecia areata. Some clones in this sample may be carry-over from other donors' samples. Both conserved end residues are part of each CDR3. The order of the fields is V gene, clone size, D gene, J gene, CDR3 DNA, CDR3 protein. A D gene is named only where the DNA matches it firmly. Only some rows state a clone size, as once, few, many or a class for expanded clones.

v_call: TRBV18
clone_size: many
d_call: NA
j_call: TRBJ1-5
cdr3_nt: TGTGCCAGCTCACCACCGGGGCAGGGGAACCAGCCCCAGCATTTT
cdr3_aa: CASSPPGQGNQPQHF

v_call: TRBV20-1
clone_size: few
d_call: TRBD2
j_call: TRBJ2-5
cdr3_nt: TGCAGTGCTAGACTACCTAGCGGAAAAGAGACCCAGTACTTC
cdr3_aa: CSARLPSGKETQYF

v_call: TRBV18
clone_size: many
d_call: NA
j_call: TRBJ1-6
cdr3_nt: TGTGCCAGCTCACCGGGACAATATAATTCACCCCTCCACTTT
cdr3_aa: CASSPGQYNSPLHF

v_call: TRBV25-1
clone_size: many
d_call: NA
j_call: TRBJ1-3
cdr3_nt: TGTGCCAGCATCCCGACCTCTGGAAACACCATATATTTT
cdr3_aa: CASIPTSGNTIYF

v_call: TRBV6-6
clone_size: NA
d_call: TRBD2
j_call: TRBJ2-6
cdr3_nt: TGTGCCAGCAACTACGCGGGGGAATCCGGGGCCAACGTCCTGACTTTC
cdr3_aa: CASNYAGESGANVLTF

v_call: TRBV3-1
clone_size: many
d_call: TRBD2
j_call: TRBJ2-1
cdr3_nt: TGTGCCAGCAGCCAAGATTCACTAGCGGGGACCTACAATGAGCAGTTCTTC
cdr3_aa: CASSQDSLAGTYNEQFF

v_call: TRBV7-8
clone_size: many
d_call: NA
j_call: TRBJ2-7
cdr3_nt: TGTGCCAGCAGCTTACGGGACGCGGCCTACGAGCAGTACTTC
cdr3_aa: CASSLRDAAYEQYF

v_call: TRBV20-1
clone_size: many
d_call: TRBD1
j_call: TRBJ2-5
cdr3_nt: TGCAGTGCTAGAGATCTGACAGGGGCCGTTCAAGAGACCCAGTACTTC
cdr3_aa: CSARDLTGAVQETQYF

v_call: TRBV6-5
clone_size: few
d_call: NA
j_call: TRBJ2-1
cdr3_nt: TGTGCCAGCCGATCCTACAATGAGCAGTTCTTC
cdr3_aa: CASRSYNEQFF

v_call: TRBV20-1
clone_size: NA
d_call: NA
j_call: TRBJ2-7
cdr3_nt: TGCAGTGCTATACAGCCCGGGGGCGGGGACGAGCAGTACTTC
cdr3_aa: CSAIQPGGGDEQYF

v_call: TRBV12-3/TRBV12-4
clone_size: many
d_call: NA
j_call: TRBJ1-5
cdr3_nt: TGTGCCAGCAGATTTGGTGACAATCAGCCCCAGCATTTT
cdr3_aa: CASRFGDNQPQHF

v_call: TRBV4-3
clone_size: many
d_call: NA
j_call: TRBJ1-5
cdr3_nt: TGCGCCAGCAGCCAAGATATCGGGGAAGGAGGTCAGCCCCAGCATTTT
cdr3_aa: CASSQDIGEGGQPQHF

v_call: TRBV6-2/TRBV6-3
clone_size: many
d_call: TRBD2
j_call: TRBJ2-2
cdr3_nt: TGTGCCAGCAGAGATGTAGCGGGGGCGCCCACCGGGGAGCTGTTTTTT
cdr3_aa: CASRDVAGAPTGELFF

v_call: TRBV21-1
clone_size: NA
d_call: NA
j_call: TRBJ1-3
cdr3_nt: TGTGCCAGCAGCCTCGGACAGGGGGAGGGAAGAGCCCGTCCTTTCTCTGGAAACACCATATATTTT
cdr3_aa: CASSLGQGEGRARPFSGNTIYF

v_call: TRBV20-1
clone_size: NA
d_call: NA
j_call: TRBJ2-7
cdr3_nt: TGCAGTGCTAGAGATAGGGGCAGGTCCTACGAGCAGTACTTC
cdr3_aa: CSARDRGRSYEQYF

v_call: TRBV28
clone_size: few
d_call: TRBD2
j_call: TRBJ2-3
cdr3_nt: TGTGCCAGCAGTTTAGTAAGCGGGGGGGCGTCAACAGATACGCAGTATTTT
cdr3_aa: CASSLVSGGASTDTQYF

v_call: TRBV7-2
clone_size: NA
d_call: TRBD2
j_call: TRBJ2-3
cdr3_nt: TGTGCCAGCACCCTTGGCGGGAGTTTACGCACAGATACGCAGTATTTT
cdr3_aa: CASTLGGSLRTDTQYF

v_call: TRBV11-2
clone_size: NA
d_call: NA
j_call: TRBJ1-6
cdr3_nt: TGTGCCAGCAGCTTAGCAGGGTTTAGGAATTCACCCCTCCACTTT
cdr3_aa: CASSLAGFRNSPLHF

v_call: TRBV12-3/TRBV12-4
clone_size: many
d_call: NA
j_call: TRBJ2-1
cdr3_nt: TGTGCCAGCAGTTTTTGGGGGGACAATGAGCAGTTCTTC
cdr3_aa: CASSFWGDNEQFF

v_call: TRBV20-1
clone_size: few
d_call: TRBD1
j_call: TRBJ1-4
cdr3_nt: TGCAGTGCTAGTACGGCAGGGGGCTTCCTAACTAATGAAAAACTGTTTTTT
cdr3_aa: CSASTAGGFLTNEKLFF

v_call: TRBV7-2
clone_size: many
d_call: NA
j_call: TRBJ1-5
cdr3_nt: TGTGCCAGCAGCTTAGTACAGGGAAGCAATCAGCCCCAGCATTTT
cdr3_aa: CASSLVQGSNQPQHF

v_call: TRBV3-1
clone_size: NA
d_call: TRBD2
j_call: TRBJ2-3
cdr3_nt: TGTGCCAGCAGCCAAACTAGCGGGGTATCGGATACGCAGTATTTT
cdr3_aa: CASSQTSGVSDTQYF

v_call: TRBV4-2
clone_size: many
d_call: TRBD2
j_call: TRBJ2-3
cdr3_nt: TGTGCCAGCAGCCAAGAGCTAGCGGGGGGGCCTTATACGCAGTATTTT
cdr3_aa: CASSQELAGGPYTQYF

v_call: TRBV12-3/TRBV12-4
clone_size: many
d_call: NA
j_call: TRBJ1-1
cdr3_nt: TGTGCCAGCAGGTACCTCAGGGTAACTGAAGCTTTCTTT
cdr3_aa: CASRYLRVTEAFF

v_call: TRBV12-5
clone_size: many
d_call: NA
j_call: TRBJ2-5
cdr3_nt: TGTGCTAGTGGTTTGTCGGGGGAAGAGACCCAGTACTTC
cdr3_aa: CASGLSGEETQYF

v_call: TRBV12-3/TRBV12-4
clone_size: NA
d_call: NA
j_call: TRBJ1-2
cdr3_nt: TGTGCCAGCAGTTTTTCTACCACACCATATGGCTACACCTTC
cdr3_aa: CASSFSTTPYGYTF

v_call: TRBV6-2/TRBV6-3
clone_size: few
d_call: TRBD2
j_call: TRBJ2-3
cdr3_nt: TGTGCCAGCAGGGGACTAGCGCGGGATACGCAGTATTTT
cdr3_aa: CASRGLARDTQYF

v_call: TRBV5-4
clone_size: few
d_call: NA
j_call: TRBJ1-1
cdr3_nt: TGTGCCAGCAGCTTCCCGCAGGCTGAAGCTTTCTTT
cdr3_aa: CASSFPQAEAFF

v_call: TRBV12-3/TRBV12-4
clone_size: few
d_call: NA
j_call: TRBJ1-4
cdr3_nt: TGTGCCAGCAGTTTAGGTTGGGACGCAACTAATGAAAAACTGTTTTTT
cdr3_aa: CASSLGWDATNEKLFF

v_call: TRBV20-1
clone_size: many
d_call: TRBD1
j_call: TRBJ2-7
cdr3_nt: TGCAGTGCTAGAGATCGACAGGGAACCTACGAGCAGTACTTC
cdr3_aa: CSARDRQGTYEQYF

v_call: TRBV12-3/TRBV12-4
clone_size: many
d_call: TRBD1
j_call: TRBJ1-1
cdr3_nt: TGTGCCAGCAGTCGACAGGGATCGGGCACTGAAGCTTTCTTT
cdr3_aa: CASSRQGSGTEAFF